A selection of T cell receptor beta chains follows, all from one sample in a study of T cell responses to AZD1222 COVID-19 vaccine. The protocol was immunoSEQ multiplex PCR, while the TCRdb copy is restricted to in-frame clones and leaves out a portion. The sample consists of some 200,000 clones, 85% to 95% of them appearing once. Source: peripheral blood, taken on day 0 of AZD1222 vaccination. These receptors originate from an adult in good health. Each CDR3 is given without its conserved first and last residue. Each record gives: J gene, V gene, D gene, CDR3 protein. A D gene is named only where the DNA matches it firmly.

j_call: TRBJ2-3; v_call: TRBV4-1; d_call: .; cdr3_aa: ASSQKGVWEVFTDTQY
j_call: TRBJ2-1; v_call: TRBV5-1; d_call: .; cdr3_aa: ASSFRIRGGNNEQF
j_call: TRBJ2-3; v_call: TRBV27; d_call: .; cdr3_aa: ASSSVDHTQY
j_call: TRBJ1-2; v_call: TRBV15; d_call: .; cdr3_aa: ATSRSDGGNYGYT
j_call: TRBJ1-1; v_call: TRBV12-3/TRBV12-4; d_call: .; cdr3_aa: ASSLKPREAF
j_call: TRBJ1-4; v_call: TRBV5-5; d_call: .; cdr3_aa: ASSLDADYATNEKLF
j_call: TRBJ2-7; v_call: TRBV3-1/TRBV3-2; d_call: TRBD2; cdr3_aa: ASSQYGGSSYEQY
j_call: TRBJ1-3; v_call: TRBV5-6; d_call: .; cdr3_aa: ASSLSPGDGNTIY
j_call: TRBJ2-7; v_call: TRBV6-5; d_call: .; cdr3_aa: ASLNPGGPPHEQY
j_call: TRBJ1-3; v_call: TRBV11-2; d_call: .; cdr3_aa: ASSLVSSGNTIY
j_call: TRBJ1-3; v_call: TRBV7-2; d_call: .; cdr3_aa: ASSFWGPNSGNTIY
j_call: TRBJ1-6; v_call: TRBV3-1/TRBV3-2; d_call: .; cdr3_aa: ASSQGGYAGNSPLH
j_call: TRBJ1-3; v_call: TRBV19; d_call: .; cdr3_aa: ASRNRMAGNTIY
j_call: TRBJ1-1; v_call: TRBV12-3/TRBV12-4; d_call: .; cdr3_aa: ASSPRPRTEAF
j_call: TRBJ2-1; v_call: TRBV18; d_call: TRBD2; cdr3_aa: ASSLAGGEQF
j_call: TRBJ1-5; v_call: TRBV27; d_call: TRBD1; cdr3_aa: ASRPGTAHNQPQH
j_call: TRBJ2-2; v_call: TRBV18; d_call: .; cdr3_aa: ASSPPGTENTGELF
j_call: TRBJ2-1; v_call: TRBV24-1; d_call: .; cdr3_aa: ATSEPSAQGSYNEQF
j_call: TRBJ2-1; v_call: TRBV18; d_call: .; cdr3_aa: ASSPLAVSYNEQF
j_call: TRBJ1-5; v_call: TRBV27; d_call: TRBD1; cdr3_aa: ASSSGTGELWLNQPQH
j_call: TRBJ1-1; v_call: TRBV5-1; d_call: .; cdr3_aa: ASSLPSRGAEAF
j_call: TRBJ2-1; v_call: TRBV9; d_call: .; cdr3_aa: ASSVSGTRRNEQF
j_call: TRBJ1-1; v_call: TRBV25-1; d_call: TRBD1; cdr3_aa: ASSESGGNTEAF
j_call: TRBJ1-2; v_call: TRBV29-1; d_call: .; cdr3_aa: SVVPVGGYT
j_call: TRBJ2-3; v_call: TRBV6-6; d_call: TRBD2; cdr3_aa: ASSPYTLLAGGVDTQY
j_call: TRBJ2-1; v_call: TRBV28; d_call: TRBD1; cdr3_aa: ASSLTGEGYNEQF
j_call: TRBJ1-1; v_call: TRBV10-3; d_call: .; cdr3_aa: AIKGPEDTEAF
j_call: TRBJ1-6; v_call: TRBV13; d_call: .; cdr3_aa: ASSLSSAGSPLH
j_call: TRBJ1-6; v_call: TRBV6-5; d_call: .; cdr3_aa: ASSYSGTERVSPLH
j_call: TRBJ1-1; v_call: TRBV6-1; d_call: TRBD1; cdr3_aa: ASSEDRTGSTTRGAF
j_call: TRBJ1-2; v_call: TRBV30; d_call: .; cdr3_aa: AWSVSVAGYT
j_call: TRBJ1-2; v_call: TRBV5-1; d_call: .; cdr3_aa: ASSPGSGGRGSGYT
j_call: TRBJ1-2; v_call: TRBV4-2; d_call: .; cdr3_aa: ASSQDHGAGSWYGYT
j_call: TRBJ1-2; v_call: TRBV6-5; d_call: .; cdr3_aa: ASSYGPRGANYGYT
j_call: TRBJ1-1; v_call: TRBV4-1; d_call: .; cdr3_aa: ASSQENLGWRGEAF
j_call: TRBJ2-3; v_call: TRBV24-1; d_call: TRBD2; cdr3_aa: ATAGGPGRSDTQY
j_call: TRBJ1-1; v_call: TRBV9; d_call: .; cdr3_aa: ASSVDSTNTEAF
j_call: TRBJ1-5; v_call: TRBV24-1; d_call: .; cdr3_aa: ATLAPGEIQPQH
j_call: TRBJ1-1; v_call: TRBV7-9; d_call: TRBD1; cdr3_aa: ASSSYEQGATEAF
j_call: TRBJ2-3; v_call: TRBV12-5; d_call: .; cdr3_aa: ASAAGGTDTQY